This is a list of T cell receptor beta chains from one sample in a study of OX40 agonist ivuxolimab in advanced cancers. The repertoire was sequenced with immunoSEQ multiplex PCR; TCRdb's copy has only in-frame clones and lacks some. This sample has 25,000 to 30,000 clones, with less than 90% found just once. The starting material was CD4+ or CD8+ T cells sorted from blood, obtained in a trial of the OX40 agonist ivuxolimab. Receptors originate from an adult with an advanced solid tumor such as melanoma, head and neck, liver or kidney cancer. Each CDR3 is given with its conserved first and last residue. D genes are given only for firm matches. Rows give clone size only sometimes, using once, few, many, or a class for an expanded clone.

TRBV6-5,-,TRBJ2-3,-,CASSPGGDREYF,TGTGCCAGCAGTCCGGGGGGCGACCGGGAGTATTTT
TRBV9,TRBD1,TRBJ2-1,-,CASTSTGGLDEQFF,TGTGCCAGCACCTCGACAGGGGGCCTCGATGAGCAGTTCTTC
TRBV9,TRBD2,TRBJ2-3,-,CASSVETGGASTDTQYF,TGTGCCAGCAGCGTAGAGACGGGAGGGGCTAGCACAGATACGCAGTATTTT
TRBV28,TRBD1,TRBJ1-2,-,CASTEGGGADGYTF,TGTGCCAGCACCGAAGGAGGGGGCGCAGATGGCTACACCTTC
TRBV29-1,-,TRBJ2-3,once,CSVEVGRGRTDTQYF,TGCAGCGTTGAGGTCGGGAGAGGTAGGACAGATACGCAGTATTTT
TRBV28,-,TRBJ1-1,-,CASTFPDGLNTEAFF,TGTGCCAGCACCTTCCCGGACGGATTGAACACTGAAGCTTTCTTT
TRBV7-9,-,TRBJ1-3,few,CASSLAGLNTIYF,TGTGCCAGCAGCTTGGCGGGACTTAACACCATATATTTT
TRBV6-1,-,TRBJ2-2,-,CASSEFPGINTGELFF,TGTGCCAGCAGTGAATTCCCCGGGATAAACACCGGGGAGCTGTTTTTT
TRBV9,-,TRBJ2-1,-,CASRGPGHNNEQFF,TGTGCCAGCAGGGGACCGGGACACAACAATGAGCAGTTCTTC
TRBV14,-,TRBJ2-2,-,CASSRWRGTGELFF,TGTGCCAGCAGCCGATGGAGGGGGACCGGGGAGCTGTTTTTT
TRBV19,-,TRBJ2-7,-,CASSIGSESYEQYF,TGTGCCAGTAGTATAGGATCGGAGTCCTACGAGCAGTACTTC
TRBV28,TRBD1,TRBJ2-3,-,CASSSTGVSTDTQYF,TGTGCCAGCAGCTCTACAGGGGTCAGCACAGATACGCAGTATTTT
TRBV7-3,-,TRBJ2-7,-,CASSLTGGPEQYF,TGTGCCAGCAGCTTAACTGGAGGTCCCGAGCAGTACTTC
TRBV5-1,-,TRBJ2-3,large,CASSLVIRSLSTDTQYF,TGCGCCAGCAGCTTGGTCATCCGGAGTCTAAGCACAGATACGCAGTATTTT
TRBV4-1,TRBD2,TRBJ2-3,-,CASSQGQGLAGVGTQYF,TGCGCCAGCAGCCAAGGACAGGGACTAGCGGGAGTTGGTACGCAGTATTTT
TRBV10-3,TRBD2,TRBJ2-2,-,CAISEGLAGAGELFF,TGTGCCATCAGTGAAGGGCTAGCGGGAGCCGGGGAGCTGTTTTTT
TRBV9,TRBD2,TRBJ2-1,-,CASSVAGGYYNEQFF,TGTGCCAGCAGCGTAGCGGGAGGATACTACAATGAGCAGTTCTTC
TRBV28,-,TRBJ2-3,few,CASNGSPLDTDTQYF,TGTGCCAGCAACGGTTCCCCTCTTGACACAGATACGCAGTATTTT
TRBV2,TRBD1,TRBJ2-1,-,CASRRGQGYNEQFF,TGTGCCAGCAGACGAGGACAGGGCTACAATGAGCAGTTCTTC
TRBV15,TRBD2,TRBJ2-7,-,CATSYPGLAAEQYF,TGTGCCACCAGCTACCCCGGACTAGCGGCTGAGCAGTACTTC
TRBV9,TRBD2,TRBJ2-7,-,CASSPTLAGVYEQYF,TGTGCCAGCAGCCCCACACTAGCGGGAGTGTACGAGCAGTACTTC
TRBV28,TRBD2,TRBJ2-3,-,CASSKTPGLAVADTQYF,TGTGCCAGCAGCAAGACGCCGGGACTAGCTGTTGCAGATACGCAGTATTTT
TRBV5-1,TRBD1,TRBJ2-3,-,CASRGDSFGGFKKTDTQYF,TGCGCCAGCAGAGGGGACAGTTTCGGCGGCTTCAAGAAAACAGATACGCAGTATTTT
TRBV25-1,-,TRBJ2-2,-,CASTDGGGGELFF,TGTGCCAGCACAGACGGGGGAGGCGGGGAGCTGTTTTTT
TRBV4-2,TRBD2,TRBJ2-7,-,CASSQEGRVSAYEQYF,TGTGCCAGCAGCCAAGAAGGGAGGGTCTCGGCCTACGAGCAGTACTTC
TRBV19,-,TRBJ2-7,-,CASSVFSGEQYF,TGTGCCAGTAGTGTCTTTTCAGGGGAGCAGTACTTC
TRBV7-3,-,TRBJ2-3,-,CASSLTALISVGATSDTQYF,TGTGCCAGCAGCTTAACGGCCCTCATTTCCGTCGGCGCAACGTCAGATACGCAGTATTTT
TRBV7-2,-,TRBJ1-6,-,CASSLARWDNSPLHF,TGTGCCAGCAGCTTAGCTCGGTGGGATAATTCACCCCTCCACTTT
TRBV7-2,TRBD2,TRBJ2-7,-,CASSRSAGEDEQYF,TGTGCCAGCAGCCGGTCAGCGGGAGAGGATGAGCAGTACTTC
TRBV28,-,TRBJ1-4,-,CASSGRGNEKLFF,TGTGCCAGCAGTGGTAGGGGGAATGAAAAACTGTTTTTT
TRBV19,-,TRBJ1-2,-,CASSATNYGYTF,TGTGCCAGTAGTGCCACTAACTATGGCTACACCTTC
TRBV13,-,TRBJ2-5,-,CASSSRGYQETQYF,TGTGCCAGCAGCTCCCGTGGGTACCAAGAGACCCAGTACTTC
TRBV27,TRBD1,TRBJ1-1,-,CASSPGQGLSTEAFF,TGTGCCAGCAGTCCCGGACAGGGGTTGAGCACTGAAGCTTTCTTT